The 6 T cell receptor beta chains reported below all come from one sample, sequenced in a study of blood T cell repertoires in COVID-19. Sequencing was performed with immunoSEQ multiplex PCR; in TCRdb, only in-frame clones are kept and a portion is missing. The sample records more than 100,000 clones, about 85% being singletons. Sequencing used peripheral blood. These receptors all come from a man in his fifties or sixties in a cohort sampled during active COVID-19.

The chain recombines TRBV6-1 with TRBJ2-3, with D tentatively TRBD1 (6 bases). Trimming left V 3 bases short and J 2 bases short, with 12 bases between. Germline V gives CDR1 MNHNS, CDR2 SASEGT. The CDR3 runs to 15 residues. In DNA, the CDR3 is TGTGCCAGCAGTGAGTCTGTGGGGGCCACAGATACGCAGTATTTT. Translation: CASSESVGATDTQYF.

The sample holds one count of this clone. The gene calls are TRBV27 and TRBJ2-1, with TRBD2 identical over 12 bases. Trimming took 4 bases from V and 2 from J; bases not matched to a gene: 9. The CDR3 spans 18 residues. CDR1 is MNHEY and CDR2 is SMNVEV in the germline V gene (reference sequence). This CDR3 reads CASSSPGLAGATYNEQFF. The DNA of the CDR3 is TGTGCCAGCAGTTCACCGGGACTAGCGGGTGCCACCTACAATGAGCAGTTCTTC.

The CDR3 loop reads CASSLRASGPQNEQFF. CDR3 DNA sequence: TGTGCCAGTAGCCTTAGGGCTAGCGGGCCTCAGAATGAGCAGTTCTTC. The chain is built from TRBV19 and TRBJ2-1, with TRBD2 matching 8 bases. The CDR3 runs to 16 residues. The germline gives CDR1 LNHDA, CDR2 SQIVND (reference sequence). Unmatched junction bases numbered 14, after V lost 6 bases and J lost 7 bases.

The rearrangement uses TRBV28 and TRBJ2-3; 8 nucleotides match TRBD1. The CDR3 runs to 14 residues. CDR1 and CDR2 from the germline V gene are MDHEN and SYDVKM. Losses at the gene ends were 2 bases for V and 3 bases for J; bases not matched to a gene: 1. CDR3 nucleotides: TGTGCCAGCAGTTTACAGGGGGCGACAGATACGCAGTATTTT. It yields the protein CASSLQGATDTQYF.

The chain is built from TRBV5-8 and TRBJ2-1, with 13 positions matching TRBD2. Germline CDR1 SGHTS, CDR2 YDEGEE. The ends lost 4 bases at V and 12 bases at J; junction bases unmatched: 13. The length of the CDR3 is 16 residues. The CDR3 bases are TGTGCCAGCAGCCGAATACTAGCGGGGGGGCCGAGTTGGCAGTTCTTC. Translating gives CASSRILAGGPSWQFF. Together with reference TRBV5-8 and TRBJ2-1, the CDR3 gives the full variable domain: EAGVTQSPTHLIKTRGQQATLRCSPISGHTSVYWYQQALGLGLQFLLWYDEGEERNRGNFPPRFSGRQFPNYSSELNVNALELEDSALYLCASSRILAGGPSWQFFGPGTRLTVL.

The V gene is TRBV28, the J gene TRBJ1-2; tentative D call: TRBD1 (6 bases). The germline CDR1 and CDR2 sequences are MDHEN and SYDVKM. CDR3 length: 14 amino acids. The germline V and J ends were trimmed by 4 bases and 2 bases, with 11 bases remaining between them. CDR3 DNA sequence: TGTGCCAGCAGTTCGGGACAAAGAAACTATGGCTACACCTTC. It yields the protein CASSSGQRNYGYTF.